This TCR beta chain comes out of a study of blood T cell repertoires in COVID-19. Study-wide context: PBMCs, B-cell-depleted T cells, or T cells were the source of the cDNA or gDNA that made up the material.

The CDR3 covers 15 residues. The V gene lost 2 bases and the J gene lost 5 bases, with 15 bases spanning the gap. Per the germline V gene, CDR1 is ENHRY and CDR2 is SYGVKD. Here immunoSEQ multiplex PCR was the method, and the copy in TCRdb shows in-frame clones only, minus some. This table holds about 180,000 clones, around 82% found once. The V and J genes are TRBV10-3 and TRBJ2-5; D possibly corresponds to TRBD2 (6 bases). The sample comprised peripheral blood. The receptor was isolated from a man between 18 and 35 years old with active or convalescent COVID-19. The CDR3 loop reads CAISEPMTSGETQYF. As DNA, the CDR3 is TGTGCCATCAGTGAGCCAATGACTAGTGGGGAGACCCAGTACTTC.